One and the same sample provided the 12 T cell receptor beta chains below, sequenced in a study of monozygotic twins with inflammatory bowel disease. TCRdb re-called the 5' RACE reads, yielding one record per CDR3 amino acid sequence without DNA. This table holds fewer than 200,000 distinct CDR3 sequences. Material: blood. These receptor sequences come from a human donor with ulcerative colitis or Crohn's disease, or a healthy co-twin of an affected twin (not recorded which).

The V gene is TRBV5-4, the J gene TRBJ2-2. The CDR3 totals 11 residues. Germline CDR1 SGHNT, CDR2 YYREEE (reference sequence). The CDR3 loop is CASSSSGELFF.

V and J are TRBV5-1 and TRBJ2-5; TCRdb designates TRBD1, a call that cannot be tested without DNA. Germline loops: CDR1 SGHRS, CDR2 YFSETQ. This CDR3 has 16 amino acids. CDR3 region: CASSPQGQGDTETQYF. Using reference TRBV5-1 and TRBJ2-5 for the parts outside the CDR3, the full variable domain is KAGVTQTPRYLIKTRGQQVTLSCSPISGHRSVSWYQQTPGQGLQFLFEYFSETQRNKGNFPGRFSGRQFSNSRSEMNVSTLELGDSALYLCASSPQGQGDTETQYFGPGTRLLVL.

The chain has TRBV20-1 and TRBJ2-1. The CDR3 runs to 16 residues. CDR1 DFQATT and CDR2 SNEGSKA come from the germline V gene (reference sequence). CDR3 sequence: CSARDLGSDSYNEQFF.

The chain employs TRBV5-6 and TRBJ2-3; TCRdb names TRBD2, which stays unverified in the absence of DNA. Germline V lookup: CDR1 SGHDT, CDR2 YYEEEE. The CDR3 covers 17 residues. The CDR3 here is CASSLGTSGSFADTQYF.

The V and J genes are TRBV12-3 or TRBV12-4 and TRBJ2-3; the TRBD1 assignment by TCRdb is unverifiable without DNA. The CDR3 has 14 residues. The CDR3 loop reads CASSPHSPGNTQYF.

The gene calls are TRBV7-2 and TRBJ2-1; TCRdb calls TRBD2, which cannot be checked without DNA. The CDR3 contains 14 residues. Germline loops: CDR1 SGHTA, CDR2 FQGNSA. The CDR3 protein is CASSLDPADNEQFF.

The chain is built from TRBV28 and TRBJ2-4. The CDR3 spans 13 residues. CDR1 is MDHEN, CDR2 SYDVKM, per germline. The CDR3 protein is CASTGAAKNIQYF.

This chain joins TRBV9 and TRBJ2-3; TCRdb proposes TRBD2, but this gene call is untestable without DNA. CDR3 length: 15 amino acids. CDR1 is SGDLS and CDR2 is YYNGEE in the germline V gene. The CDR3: CASSVGGGVIDTQYF.

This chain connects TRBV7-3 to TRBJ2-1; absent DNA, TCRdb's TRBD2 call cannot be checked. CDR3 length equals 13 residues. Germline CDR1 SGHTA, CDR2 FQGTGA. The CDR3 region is CASSVELADEQFF.

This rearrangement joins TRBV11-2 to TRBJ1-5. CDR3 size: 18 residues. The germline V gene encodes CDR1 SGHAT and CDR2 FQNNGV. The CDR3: CASSLVGTARFSNQPQHF. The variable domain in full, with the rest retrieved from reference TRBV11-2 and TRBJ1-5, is EAGVAQSPRYKIIEKRQSVAFWCNPISGHATLYWYQQILGQGPKLLIQFQNNGVVDDSQLPKDRFSAERLKGVDSTLKIQPAKLEDSAVYLCASSLVGTARFSNQPQHFGDGTRLSIL.

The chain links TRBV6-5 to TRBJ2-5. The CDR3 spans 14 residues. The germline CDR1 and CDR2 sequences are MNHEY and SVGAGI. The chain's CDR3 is CASSYGPRQETQYF.

The CDR3 region is CAISDRSSVTDTQYF. J is TRBJ2-3 and V is TRBV10-3. The CDR3 loop spans 15 amino acids. Germline V gene lookup returns CDR1 ENHRY and CDR2 SYGVKD.